This T cell receptor (beta chain) came from a study of T cells in Graves' hyperthyroidism and ophthalmopathy. TCR beta CDR3 regions were amplified from RNA. The TCR CDR3 was amplified in a first-round RT-PCR using the HTBI primer set. Each CDR3 protein is one row after TCRdb ran MiXCR on the multiplex PCR reads. This sample has over 500,000 distinct CDR3 sequences, with about 16% found just once. This sequence was found in a woman aged 25 to 39 with Graves' ophthalmopathy. Sequences were obtained from blood.

CDR3 sequence: CASSRWDSKNTGELFF. CDR3 sequence (DNA): TGCGCCAGCAGCCGATGGGACAGCAAGAACACCGGGGAGCTGTTTTTT. The J gene is TRBJ2-2, the V gene TRBV5-1, with 7 positions matching TRBD1. Trimming took 4 bases from V and 1 from J; bases not matched to a gene: 7. The germline V gene has CDR1 SGHRS and CDR2 YFSETQ. This CDR3 has 16 residues.